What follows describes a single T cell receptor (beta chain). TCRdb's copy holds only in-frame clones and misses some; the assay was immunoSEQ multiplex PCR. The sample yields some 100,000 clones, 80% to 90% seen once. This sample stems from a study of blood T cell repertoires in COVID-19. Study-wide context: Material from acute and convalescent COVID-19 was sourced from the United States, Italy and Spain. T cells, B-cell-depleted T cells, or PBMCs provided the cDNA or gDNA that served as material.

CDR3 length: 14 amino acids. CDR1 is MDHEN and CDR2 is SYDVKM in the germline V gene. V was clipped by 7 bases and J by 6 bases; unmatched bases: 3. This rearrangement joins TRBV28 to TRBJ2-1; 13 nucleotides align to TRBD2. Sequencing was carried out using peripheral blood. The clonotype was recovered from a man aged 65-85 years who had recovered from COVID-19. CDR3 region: CASITSGGANEQFF. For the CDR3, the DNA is TGTGCCAGCATCACTAGCGGGGGGGCCAATGAGCAGTTCTTC.